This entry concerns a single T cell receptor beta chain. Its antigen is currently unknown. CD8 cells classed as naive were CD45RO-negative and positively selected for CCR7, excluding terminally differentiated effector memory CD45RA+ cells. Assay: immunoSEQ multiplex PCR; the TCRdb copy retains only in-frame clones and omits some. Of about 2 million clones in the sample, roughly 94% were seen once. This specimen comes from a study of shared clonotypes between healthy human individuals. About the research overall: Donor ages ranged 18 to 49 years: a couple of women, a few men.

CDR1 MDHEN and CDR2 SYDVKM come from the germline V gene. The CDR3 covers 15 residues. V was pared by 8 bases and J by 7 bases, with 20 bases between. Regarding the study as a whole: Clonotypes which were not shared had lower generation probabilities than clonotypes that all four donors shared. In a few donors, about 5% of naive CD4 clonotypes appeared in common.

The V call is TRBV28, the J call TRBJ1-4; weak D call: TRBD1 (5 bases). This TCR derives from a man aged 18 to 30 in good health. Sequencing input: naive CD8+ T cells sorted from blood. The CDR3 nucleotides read TGTGCCAGCCAAGTTTCGGCAGGGTGGAGTGAAAAACTGTTTTTT. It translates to CASQVSAGWSEKLFF.